This entry concerns a single T cell receptor (beta chain). The antigen is unknown. 60 Vbeta and 13 Jbeta primers were used in PCR. Profiling relied on immunoSEQ multiplex PCR, and the TCRdb table lists in-frame clones only, not all of them. This repertoire shows under 200,000 clones, about 86% found once; its top ten account for around 2%. The sample belongs to a study of cytomegalovirus exposure and HLA in healthy donors. Study-wide results and caveats: Accounts indicate the classifier identified cytomegalovirus status with strong specificity and sensitivity. The majority of CMV-associated TCR beta chains were reported as apparently HLA-restricted in a later analysis. The listing of 150 to 200 TCR beta chains classed them as cytomegalovirus-associated. A later analysis reportedly found fewer N-insertions in an Asian-associated ancestry cluster than the approximately 700-donor mean.

The germline V gene has CDR1 SEHNR and CDR2 FQNEAQ (reference sequence). The junction had 8 bases not matched to a gene; V was cut back by 2 bases and J by 3 bases. The CDR3 consists of 16 residues. Sequencing was performed on PBMCs. The chain has TRBV7-9 and TRBJ2-3; TRBD2 matches 7 bases. This TCR derives from a woman under 30 in good health and CMV-seropositive. CDR3 nucleotide sequence: TGTGCCAGCAGCTTACAGACCGGACTAGGGACAGATACGCAGTATTTT. Translation gives CASSLQTGLGTDTQYF.